The clone carrying this T cell receptor (beta chain) was seen at least ten times. An end of the junction does not agree with germline; a read error may underlie this. There were no recent acute infections or vaccinations among the donors, who were healthy HIV-negative adults. All the donors were Caucasian adults who lived in Nashville, Tennessee. Sequenced by immunoSEQ multiplex PCR; TCRdb stores in-frame clones only, minus some. There are 450,000 to 500,000 clones in the sample; over 65% occur only once, and over 10% lies in the top ten. The source of the sample is a study of shared clonotypes between healthy human individuals. The CDR3 length is 12 residues. Germline assignment: CDR1 SSHAT and CDR2 FNYEAQ (reference sequence).

The sequencing input was PBMCs. The gene calls are TRBV7-7 and TRBJ2-2; D is perhaps TRBD1 (5 bases). The clonotype originates from a woman between 35 and 50 years old in good health. Some clones in this sample may be carry-over from other donors' samples. CDR3 sequence reads: CASSLGAGELFF. The CDR3 DNA follows: TGTGCTAGCAGCTTAGGGGCCGGGGAGCTGTTTTTT.